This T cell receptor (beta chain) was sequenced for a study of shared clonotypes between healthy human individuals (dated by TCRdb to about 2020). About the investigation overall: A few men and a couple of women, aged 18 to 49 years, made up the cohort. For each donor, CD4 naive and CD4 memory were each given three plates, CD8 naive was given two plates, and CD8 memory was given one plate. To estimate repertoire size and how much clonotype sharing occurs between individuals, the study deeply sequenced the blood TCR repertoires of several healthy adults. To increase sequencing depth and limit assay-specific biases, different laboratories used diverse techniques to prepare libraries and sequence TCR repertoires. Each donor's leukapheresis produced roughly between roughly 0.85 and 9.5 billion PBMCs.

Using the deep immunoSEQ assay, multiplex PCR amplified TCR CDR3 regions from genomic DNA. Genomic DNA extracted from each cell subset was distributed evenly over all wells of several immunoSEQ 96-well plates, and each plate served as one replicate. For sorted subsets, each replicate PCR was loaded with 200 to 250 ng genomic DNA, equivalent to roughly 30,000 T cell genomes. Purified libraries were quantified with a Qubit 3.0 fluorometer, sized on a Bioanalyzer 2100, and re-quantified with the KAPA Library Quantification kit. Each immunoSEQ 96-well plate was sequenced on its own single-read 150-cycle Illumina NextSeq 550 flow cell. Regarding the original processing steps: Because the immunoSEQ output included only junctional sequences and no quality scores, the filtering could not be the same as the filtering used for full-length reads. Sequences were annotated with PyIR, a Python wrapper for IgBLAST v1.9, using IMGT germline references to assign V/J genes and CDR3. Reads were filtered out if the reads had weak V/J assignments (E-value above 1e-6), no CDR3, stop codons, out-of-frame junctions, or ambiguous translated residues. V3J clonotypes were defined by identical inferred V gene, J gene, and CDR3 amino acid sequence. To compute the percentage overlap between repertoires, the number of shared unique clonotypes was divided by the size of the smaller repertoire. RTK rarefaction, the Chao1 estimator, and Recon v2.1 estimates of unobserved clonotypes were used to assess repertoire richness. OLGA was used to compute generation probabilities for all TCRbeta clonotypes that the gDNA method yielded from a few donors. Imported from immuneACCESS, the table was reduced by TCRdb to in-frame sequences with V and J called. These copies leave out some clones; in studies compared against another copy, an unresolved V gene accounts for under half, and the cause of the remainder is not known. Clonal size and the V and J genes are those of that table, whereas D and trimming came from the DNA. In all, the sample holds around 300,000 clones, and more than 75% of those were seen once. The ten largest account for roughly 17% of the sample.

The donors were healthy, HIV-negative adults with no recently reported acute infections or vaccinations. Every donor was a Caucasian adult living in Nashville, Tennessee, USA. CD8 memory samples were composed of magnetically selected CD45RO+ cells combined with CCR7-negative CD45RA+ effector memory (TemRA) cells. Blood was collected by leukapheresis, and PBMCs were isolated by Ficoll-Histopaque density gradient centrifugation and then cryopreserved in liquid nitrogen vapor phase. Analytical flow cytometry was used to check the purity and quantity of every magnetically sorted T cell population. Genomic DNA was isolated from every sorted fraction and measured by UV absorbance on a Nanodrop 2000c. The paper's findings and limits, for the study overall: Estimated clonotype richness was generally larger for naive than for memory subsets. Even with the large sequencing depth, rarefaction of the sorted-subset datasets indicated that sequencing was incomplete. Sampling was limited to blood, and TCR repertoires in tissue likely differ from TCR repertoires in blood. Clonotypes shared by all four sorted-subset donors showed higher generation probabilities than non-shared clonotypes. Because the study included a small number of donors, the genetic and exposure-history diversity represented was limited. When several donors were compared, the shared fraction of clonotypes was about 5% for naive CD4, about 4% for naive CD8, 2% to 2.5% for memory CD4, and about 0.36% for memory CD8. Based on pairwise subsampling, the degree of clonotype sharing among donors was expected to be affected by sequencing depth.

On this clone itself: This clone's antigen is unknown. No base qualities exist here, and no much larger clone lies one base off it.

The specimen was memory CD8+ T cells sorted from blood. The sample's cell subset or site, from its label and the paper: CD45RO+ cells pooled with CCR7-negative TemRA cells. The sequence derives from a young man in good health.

The base sequence is TGTGCCTGGAATCCCTCTAGCGGGCCAGAGACCCAGTACTTC. Its protein is CAWNPSSGPETQYF. The chain was built from TRBV30 and TRBJ2-5; 8 nucleotides in the junction match TRBD2. Compared with germline, V lacks 4 bases and J lacks 4 bases; bases without a gene match: 8. Taken from the germline V gene (reference sequence), the CDR1 and CDR2 loops are GTSNPN and SVGIG. From its cysteine to its phenylalanine, the CDR3 spans 14 amino acids. Left in the record is the CDR3 DNA by itself, 42 bases read in frame from the first base.